The source of this TCR beta chain is a study of breast tumors, draining lymph nodes, adjacent tissues. TCRdb recomputed calls from the multiplex PCR reads with MiXCR, one row per CDR3 protein. The table includes approximately 300,000 distinct CDR3 sequences, 30% detected once. Germline-derived CDR1 and CDR2 are MNHEY and SMNVEV (reference sequence). V was cut by 5 bases and J by 0 bases, with 17 bases left in between. This CDR3 is 18 amino acids long. This clonotype was seen ten or more times. Its antigen is not identified. Whole-study findings and limits: Most tumor T cells seemingly derive from lymph node, then expand in tumor. The lymph node origin of tumor T cells was framed as consistent with a hypothesis, not demonstrated. Compared with basal-like, luminal-like tumors shared significantly more repertoire with nontumor tissue.

The lymph nodes were axillary draining lymph nodes from breast cancer patients. This TCR derives from a female donor with breast cancer. Some clones in this sample may be carry-over from other donors' samples. The genes are TRBV27 and TRBJ1-6, with D hard to call. Sequencing input: axillary lymph node tissue. CDR3 bases: TGTGCCAGCAGTCCCTTTCCGGGCCCGAGCTCCTATAATTCACCCCTCCACTTT. Translating gives CASSPFPGPSSYNSPLHF.